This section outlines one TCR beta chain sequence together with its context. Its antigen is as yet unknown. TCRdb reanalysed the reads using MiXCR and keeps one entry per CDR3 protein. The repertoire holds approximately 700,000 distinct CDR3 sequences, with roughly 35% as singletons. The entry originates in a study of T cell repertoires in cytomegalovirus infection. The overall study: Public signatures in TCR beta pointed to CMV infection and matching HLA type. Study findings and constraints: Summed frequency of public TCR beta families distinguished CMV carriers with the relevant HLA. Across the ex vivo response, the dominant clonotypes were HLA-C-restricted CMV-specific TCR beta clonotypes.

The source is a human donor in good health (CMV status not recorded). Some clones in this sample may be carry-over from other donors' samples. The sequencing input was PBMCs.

CDR3 loop: CATNGKNTEAFF. DNA for the CDR3: TGTGCCACCAACGGGAAGAACACTGAAGCTTTCTTT. The chain combines TRBV2 with TRBJ1-1; D gene unclear. The germline CDR1 and CDR2 sequences are SNHLY and FYNNEI. Trimming removed 10 bases from V and 1 base from J, with 10 bases in between. This CDR3 is built from 12 residues.